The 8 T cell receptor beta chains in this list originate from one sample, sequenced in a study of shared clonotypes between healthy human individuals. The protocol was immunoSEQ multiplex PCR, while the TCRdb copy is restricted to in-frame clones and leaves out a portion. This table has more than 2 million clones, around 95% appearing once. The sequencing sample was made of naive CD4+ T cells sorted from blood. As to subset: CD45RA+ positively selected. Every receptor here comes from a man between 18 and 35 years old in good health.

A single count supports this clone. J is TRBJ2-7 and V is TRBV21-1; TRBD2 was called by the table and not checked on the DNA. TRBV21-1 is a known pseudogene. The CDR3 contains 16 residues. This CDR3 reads CASSKAELADSYEQYF. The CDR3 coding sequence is TGTGCCAGCAGCAAAGCGGAGCTAGCGGACTCCTACGAGCAGTACTTC.

CDR3 residues: CASTRAGTGGKQYF. The DNA of the CDR3 is TGTGCCAGCACCCGAGCCGGGACAGGGGGGAAGCAGTACTTC. The J gene is TRBJ2-7, the V gene TRBV6-5; 11 bases fit TRBD1. CDR1 MNHEY and CDR2 SVGAGI come from the germline V gene. The CDR3 loop spans 14 amino acids. V gave up 7 bases and J gave up 8 bases; unmatched junction bases: 10.

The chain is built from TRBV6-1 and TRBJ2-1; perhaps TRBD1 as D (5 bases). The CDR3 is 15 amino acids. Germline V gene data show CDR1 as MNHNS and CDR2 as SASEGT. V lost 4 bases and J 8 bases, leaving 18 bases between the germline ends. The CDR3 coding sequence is TGTGCCAGCAGTGGGTTGCAGGGAATTTCTTATGAGCAGTTCTTC. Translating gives CASSGLQGISYEQFF.

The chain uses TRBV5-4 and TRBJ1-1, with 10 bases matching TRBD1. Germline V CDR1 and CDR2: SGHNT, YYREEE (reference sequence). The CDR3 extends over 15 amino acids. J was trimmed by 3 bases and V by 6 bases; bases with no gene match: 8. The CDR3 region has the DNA TGTGCCAGCAAATCGACAGGGGGCTTGGACACTGAAGCTTTCTTT. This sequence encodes CASKSTGGLDTEAFF.

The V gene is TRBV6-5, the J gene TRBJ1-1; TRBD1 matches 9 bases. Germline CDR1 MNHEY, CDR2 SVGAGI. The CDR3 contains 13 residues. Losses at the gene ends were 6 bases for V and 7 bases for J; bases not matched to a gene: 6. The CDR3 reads CASRLQGAYEAFF. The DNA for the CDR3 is TGTGCCAGCAGACTACAGGGGGCGTATGAAGCTTTCTTT.

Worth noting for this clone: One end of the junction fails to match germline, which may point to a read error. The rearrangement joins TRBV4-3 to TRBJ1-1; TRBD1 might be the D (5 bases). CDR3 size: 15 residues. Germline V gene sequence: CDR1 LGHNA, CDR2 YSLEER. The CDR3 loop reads CASSQAHPAAGSTGF. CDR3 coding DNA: TGCGCCAGCAGCCAAGCGCACCCCGCGGCAGGGAGTACGGGCTTT.

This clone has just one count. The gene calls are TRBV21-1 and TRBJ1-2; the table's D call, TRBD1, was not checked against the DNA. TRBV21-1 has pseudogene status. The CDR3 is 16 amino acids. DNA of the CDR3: TGTGCCAGCAGCAAAGCCTGGACAGGGTACCCTCTAGGCTACACCTTC. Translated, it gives CASSKAWTGYPLGYTF.

For the CDR3, the DNA is TGTGCCAGCAGCCCCAACTACCTACAAGAGACCCAGTACTTC. It specifies CASSPNYLQETQYF. The chain links TRBV14 to TRBJ2-5; D not certain. The CDR3 has 14 amino acids. Germline CDR1 reads SGHDN; CDR2 reads FVKESK. V gave up 4 bases and J gave up 2 bases, with 11 bases separating them.